This T cell receptor (beta chain) was observed in a study of CD8 T cells in Susac syndrome (dated by TCRdb to the late 2010s). As for the study more broadly: Whether CD8+ T cell activation and differentiation in Susac syndrome was antigen driven was tested using repertoire sequencing.

Taken from cysteine to phenylalanine, the CDR3 has 12 residues. This entry keeps only the CDR3 DNA: 36 bases, framed from base 1. Taken from the germline V gene, the CDR1 and CDR2 loops are SGHDN and FVKESK. V was cut back by 0 bases and J by 11 bases, leaving a gap of 10 bases between them. Peripheral blood CD8+ and CD4+ T cells from healthy donors, Susac syndrome patients and multiple sclerosis patients were profiled using high-throughput TCR beta sequencing. The healthy donors served as controls matched for age and sex. Bulk CD8+ and CD4+ T cells were purified by magnetic negative isolation, whereas CD8+ TEMRA cells were enriched by FACS. Blood was collected in EDTA tubes and processed within 24 hours, with PBMCs isolated through density gradient centrifugation. PBMCs destined for TCR sequencing were cryopreserved in liquid nitrogen and later thawed in a 37 °C water bath. The sorted or isolated CD4+, CD8+ and CD8+ TEMRA cells reached a purity of at least 90%.

Overall study outcomes, separate from this receptor: The number of individuals in the TCR sequencing and HLA analysis was acknowledged as relatively small.

RNA was extracted using the RNeasy kit, and about 0.45 to 1 ug of the RNA was reverse transcribed with random hexamers. The immunoSEQ multiplex PCR assay, which covers 54 Vbeta and 13 Jbeta segments, was used to amplify TCR beta CDR3 regions. To correct PCR amplification bias, a synthetic template baseline was used for both primer optimization and computational correction. In the authors' own workflow: Reads were assigned to V, D and J genes according to IMGT and analyzed in immunoSEQ Analyzer, with only productive sequences retained. Clonality was computed as one minus Shannon entropy normalized by log2 of the number of productive unique sequences. Public and private clones were assessed among the 100 most prevalent clones of each patient and control. Clones were defined as Susac-specific if absent from the healthy and MS cohorts, from around 1,000 published viral clones and from other ImmuneACCESS disease sequences. TCRdb reprocessing: public reads trimmed at Q25 with fastp, clones called with MiXCR, in-frame beta chains kept. All rows with the same CDR3 protein become a single entry with the most common DNA and genes. TCRdb, not the original authors, processed these V and J calls. The sample table shows 150,000 to 200,000 distinct CDR3 sequences, and about 95% are seen once. Around 0.14% of the sample lies in the top ten.

Note on this clonotype: Its antigen specificity is not known. No base quality values were provided; no much bigger clone lies one nucleotide off.

The clonotype comes from a human donor in good health. The source material was CD4+ T cells from PBMCs. This sequence uses TRBV14 and TRBJ2-5; the D gene assignment is ambiguous. At the DNA level, the sequence is TGTGCCAGCAGCCAAGATCCAAGTACTCAGTACTTC. Its coded protein is CASSQDPSTQYF.